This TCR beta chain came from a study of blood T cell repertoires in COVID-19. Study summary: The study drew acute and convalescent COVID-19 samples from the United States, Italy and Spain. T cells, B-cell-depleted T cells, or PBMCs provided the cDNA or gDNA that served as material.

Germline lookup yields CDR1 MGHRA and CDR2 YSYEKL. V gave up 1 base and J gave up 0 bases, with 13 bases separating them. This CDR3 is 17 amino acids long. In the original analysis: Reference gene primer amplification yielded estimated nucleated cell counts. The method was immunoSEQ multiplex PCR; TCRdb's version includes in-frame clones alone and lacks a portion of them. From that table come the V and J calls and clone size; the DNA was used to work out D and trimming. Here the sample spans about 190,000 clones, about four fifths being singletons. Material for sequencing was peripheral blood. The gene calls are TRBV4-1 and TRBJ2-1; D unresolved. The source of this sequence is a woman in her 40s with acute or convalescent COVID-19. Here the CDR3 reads CASSQGNGRSSYNEQFF. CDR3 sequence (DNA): TGCGCCAGCAGCCAAGGAAACGGTAGGAGCTCCTACAATGAGCAGTTCTTC.